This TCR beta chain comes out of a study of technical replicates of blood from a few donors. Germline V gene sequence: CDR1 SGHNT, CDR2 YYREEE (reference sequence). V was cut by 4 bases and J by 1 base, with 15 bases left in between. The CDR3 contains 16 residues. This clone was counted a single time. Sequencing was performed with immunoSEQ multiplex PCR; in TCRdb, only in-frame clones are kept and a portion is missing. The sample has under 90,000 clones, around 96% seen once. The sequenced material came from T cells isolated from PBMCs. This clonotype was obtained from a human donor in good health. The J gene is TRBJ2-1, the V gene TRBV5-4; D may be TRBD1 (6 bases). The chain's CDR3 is CASSPSTDRSYNEQFF. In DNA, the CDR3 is TGTGCCAGCAGCCCTTCAACGGACAGATCCTACAATGAGCAGTTCTTC. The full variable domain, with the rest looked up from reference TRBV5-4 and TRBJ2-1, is ETGVTQSPTHLIKTRGQQVTLRCSSQSGHNTVSWYQQALGQGPQFIFQYYREEENGRGNFPPRFSGLQFPNYSSELNVNALELDDSALYLCASSPSTDRSYNEQFFGPGTRLTVL.